One sample yielded the 4 T cell receptor beta chains listed below, sequenced in a study of control samples from healthy donors and cancer patients. Clones were sequenced by immunoSEQ multiplex PCR, and TCRdb holds only the in-frame ones, with some missing. The profile shows more than 65,000 clones, roughly 89% of them singletons. The material sequenced was PBMCs. The receptor source for this set is a woman aged 60-75 years with head and neck cancer.

The CDR3 coding sequence is TGTGCCAGCAGTGAAACACGAAGGGTTTTGTACACTGAAGCTTTCTTT. Translation gives CASSETRRVLYTEAFF. The chain carries TRBV2 and TRBJ1-1, with D uncertain. V was trimmed by 2 bases and J by 3 bases, leaving 16 bases between them. CDR3 length: 16 amino acids. Germline V gene sequence: CDR1 SNHLY, CDR2 FYNNEI.

This clone was picked up a small number of times. V and J are TRBV5-6 and TRBJ1-1; D is uncertain. Germline assignment: CDR1 SGHDT and CDR2 YYEEEE. This CDR3 spans 12 amino acids. The V and J ends lost 5 bases and 4 bases respectively, with 9 bases between them. CDR3 sequence reads: CASSYGRTEAFF. As DNA, the CDR3 is TGTGCCAGCAGTTACGGACGCACTGAAGCTTTCTTT.

V usage is TRBV19 and J usage is TRBJ1-5, with D possibly matching TRBD1 (6 bases). The germline V and J ends were trimmed by 3 bases and 6 bases, with 21 bases remaining between them. The CDR3 is 17 residues long. CDR1 and CDR2 (germline): LNHDA, SQIVND (reference sequence). The CDR3 loop is CASSIDLGRGTVQPQHF. CDR3 sequence (DNA): TGTGCCAGTAGTATTGATTTAGGCAGGGGAACAGTTCAGCCCCAGCATTTT.

The rearrangement links TRBV9 to TRBJ2-3; D is ambiguous. Trimming took off 0 bases at V and 4 bases at J, with 6 bases between the two ends. This CDR3 has 13 residues. CDR1 and CDR2 (germline): SGDLS, YYNGEE. CDR3 loop: CASSVVPADTQYF. Here the CDR3 DNA reads TGTGCCAGCAGCGTAGTCCCCGCAGATACGCAGTATTTT.